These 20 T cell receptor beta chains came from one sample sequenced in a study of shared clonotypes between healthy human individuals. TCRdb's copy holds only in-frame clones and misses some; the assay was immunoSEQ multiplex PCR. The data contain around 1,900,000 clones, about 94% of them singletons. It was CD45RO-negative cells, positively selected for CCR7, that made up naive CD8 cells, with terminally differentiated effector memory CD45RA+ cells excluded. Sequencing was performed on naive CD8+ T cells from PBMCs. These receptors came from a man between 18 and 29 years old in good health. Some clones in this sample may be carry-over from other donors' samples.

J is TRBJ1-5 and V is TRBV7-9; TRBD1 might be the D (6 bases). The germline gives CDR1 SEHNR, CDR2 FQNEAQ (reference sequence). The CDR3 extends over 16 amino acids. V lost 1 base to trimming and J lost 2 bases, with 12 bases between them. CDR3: CASSLGKSGGNQPQHF. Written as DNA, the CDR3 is TGTGCCAGCAGCTTAGGGAAGTCAGGGGGCAATCAGCCCCAGCATTTT.

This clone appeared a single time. The CDR3 reads CASSGRRDTNEKLFF. CDR3 in DNA: TGCGCCAGCAGCGGGCGCCGGGACACCAATGAAAAACTGTTTTTT. This sequence joins TRBV5-1 and TRBJ1-4; a possible D gene is TRBD1 (6 bases). Germline V lookup: CDR1 SGHRS, CDR2 YFSETQ. The CDR3 length is 15 residues. The V end was cut by 4 bases, the J end by 5 bases, with 15 bases between.

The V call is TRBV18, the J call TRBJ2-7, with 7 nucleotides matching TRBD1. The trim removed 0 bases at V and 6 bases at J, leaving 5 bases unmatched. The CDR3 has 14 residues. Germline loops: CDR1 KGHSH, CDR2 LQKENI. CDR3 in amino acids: CASSPPDRNVEQYF. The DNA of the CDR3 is TGTGCCAGCTCACCACCGGACAGGAACGTCGAGCAGTACTTC.

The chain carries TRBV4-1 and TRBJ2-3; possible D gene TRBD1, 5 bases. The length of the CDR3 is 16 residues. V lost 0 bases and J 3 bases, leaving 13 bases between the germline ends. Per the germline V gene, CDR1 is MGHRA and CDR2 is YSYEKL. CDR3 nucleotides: TGCGCCAGCAGCCAAGATCCAGGGAAATATACAGATACGCAGTATTTT. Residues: CASSQDPGKYTDTQYF.

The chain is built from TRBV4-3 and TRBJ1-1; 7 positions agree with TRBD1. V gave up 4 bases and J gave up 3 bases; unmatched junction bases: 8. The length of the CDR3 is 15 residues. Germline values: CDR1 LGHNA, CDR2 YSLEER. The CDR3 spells CASSRLTGADTEAFF. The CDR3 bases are TGCGCCAGCAGCCGTCTAACAGGGGCAGACACTGAAGCTTTCTTT.

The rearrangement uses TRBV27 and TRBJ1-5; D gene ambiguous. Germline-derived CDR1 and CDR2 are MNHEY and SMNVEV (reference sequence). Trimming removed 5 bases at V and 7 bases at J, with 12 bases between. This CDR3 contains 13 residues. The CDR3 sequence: CASSLRESQPQHF. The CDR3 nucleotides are TGTGCCAGCAGTCTGAGGGAGTCGCAGCCCCAGCATTTT.

The CDR3 nucleotides read TGTGCCAGCAGTGAATGGGTAGCGGGAGCCTACGAGCAGTACTTC. This translates into CASSEWVAGAYEQYF. The chain uses TRBV6-1 and TRBJ2-7; 9 bases fit TRBD2. This CDR3 has 15 amino acids. CDR1 is MNHNS, CDR2 SASEGT, per germline. V shed 2 bases and J 2 bases; nucleotides not matched to a gene: 4.

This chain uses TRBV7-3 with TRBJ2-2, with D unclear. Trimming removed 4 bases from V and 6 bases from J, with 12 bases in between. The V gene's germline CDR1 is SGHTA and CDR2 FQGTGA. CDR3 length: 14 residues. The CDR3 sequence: CASSSGIVAGELFF. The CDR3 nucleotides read TGTGCCAGCAGCTCAGGCATTGTTGCCGGGGAGCTGTTTTTT.

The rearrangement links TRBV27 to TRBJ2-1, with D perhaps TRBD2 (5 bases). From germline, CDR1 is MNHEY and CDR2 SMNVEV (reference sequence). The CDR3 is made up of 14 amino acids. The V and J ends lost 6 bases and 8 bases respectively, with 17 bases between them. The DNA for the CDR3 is TGTGCCAGCAGCCAAAATTCGGGGTTGTATGAGCAGTTCTTC. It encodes CASSQNSGLYEQFF.

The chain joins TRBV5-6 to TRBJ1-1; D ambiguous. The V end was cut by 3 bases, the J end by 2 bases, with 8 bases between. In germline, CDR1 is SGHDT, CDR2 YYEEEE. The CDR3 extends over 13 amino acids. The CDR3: CASSSTSNTEAFF. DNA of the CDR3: TGTGCCAGCAGCTCTACATCCAACACTGAAGCTTTCTTT.

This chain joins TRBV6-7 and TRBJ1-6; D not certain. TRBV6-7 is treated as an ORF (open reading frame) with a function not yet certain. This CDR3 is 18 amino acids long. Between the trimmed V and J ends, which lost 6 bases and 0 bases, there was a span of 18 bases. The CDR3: CASSRIILLYSYNSPLHF. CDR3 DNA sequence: TGTGCCAGCAGCCGGATCATACTCCTTTACTCCTATAATTCACCCCTCCACTTT.

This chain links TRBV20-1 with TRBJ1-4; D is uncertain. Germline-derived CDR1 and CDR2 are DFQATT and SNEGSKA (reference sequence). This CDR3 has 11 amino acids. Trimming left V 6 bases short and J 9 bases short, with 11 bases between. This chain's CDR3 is CSALKAQKLFF. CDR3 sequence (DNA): TGCAGTGCGCTTAAGGCACAAAAACTGTTTTTT.

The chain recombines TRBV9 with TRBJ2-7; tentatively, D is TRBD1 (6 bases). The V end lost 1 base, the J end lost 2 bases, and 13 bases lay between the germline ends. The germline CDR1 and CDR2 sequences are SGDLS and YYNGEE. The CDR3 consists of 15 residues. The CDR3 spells CASSVKQGPPYEQYF. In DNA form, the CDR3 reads TGTGCCAGCAGCGTAAAACAGGGTCCCCCCTACGAGCAGTACTTC.

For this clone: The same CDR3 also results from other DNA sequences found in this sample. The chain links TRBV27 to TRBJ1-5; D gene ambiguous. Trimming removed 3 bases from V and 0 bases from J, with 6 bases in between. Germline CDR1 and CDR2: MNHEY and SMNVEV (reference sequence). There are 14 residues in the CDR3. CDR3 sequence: CASSLGFSNQPQHF. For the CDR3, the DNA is TGTGCCAGCAGTTTGGGGTTTAGCAATCAGCCCCAGCATTTT.

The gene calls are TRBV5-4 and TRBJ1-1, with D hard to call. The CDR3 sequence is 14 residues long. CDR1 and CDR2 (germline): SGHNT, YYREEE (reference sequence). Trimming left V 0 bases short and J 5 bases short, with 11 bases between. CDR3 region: CASSLGRVETEAFF. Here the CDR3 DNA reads TGTGCCAGCAGCTTGGGGCGAGTGGAAACTGAAGCTTTCTTT.

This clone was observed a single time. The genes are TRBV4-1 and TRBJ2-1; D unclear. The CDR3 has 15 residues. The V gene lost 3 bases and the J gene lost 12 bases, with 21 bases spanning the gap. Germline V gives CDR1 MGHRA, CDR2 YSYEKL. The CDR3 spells CASSQLPGAYNRQFF. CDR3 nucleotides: TGCGCCAGCAGCCAGTTGCCCGGCGCCTACAATCGGCAGTTCTTC.

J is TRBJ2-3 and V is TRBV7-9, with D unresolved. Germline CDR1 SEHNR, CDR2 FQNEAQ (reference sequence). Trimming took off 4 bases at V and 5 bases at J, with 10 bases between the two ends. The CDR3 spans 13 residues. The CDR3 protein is CASSWAPGDTQYF. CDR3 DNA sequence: TGTGCCAGCAGCTGGGCCCCGGGAGATACGCAGTATTTT. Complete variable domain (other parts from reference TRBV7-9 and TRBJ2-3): DTGVSQNPRHKITKRGQNVTFRCDPISEHNRLYWYRQTLGQGPEFLTYFQNEAQLEKSRLLSDRFSAERPKGSFSTLEIQRTEQGDSAMYLCASSWAPGDTQYFGPGTRLTVL.

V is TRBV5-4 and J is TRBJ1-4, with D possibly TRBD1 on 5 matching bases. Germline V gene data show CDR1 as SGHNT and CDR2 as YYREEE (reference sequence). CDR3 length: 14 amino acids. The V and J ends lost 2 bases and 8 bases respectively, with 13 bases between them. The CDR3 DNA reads TGTGCCAGCAGCTTAAGGGACGACCGGGAAAAACTGTTTTTT. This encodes CASSLRDDREKLFF.

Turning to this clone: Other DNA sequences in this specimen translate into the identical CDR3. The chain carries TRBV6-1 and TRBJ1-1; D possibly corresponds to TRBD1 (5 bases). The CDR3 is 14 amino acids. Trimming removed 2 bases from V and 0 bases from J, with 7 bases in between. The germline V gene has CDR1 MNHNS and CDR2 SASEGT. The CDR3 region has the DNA TGTGCCAGCAGTGAAACAGGATTGAACACTGAAGCTTTCTTT. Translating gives CASSETGLNTEAFF.

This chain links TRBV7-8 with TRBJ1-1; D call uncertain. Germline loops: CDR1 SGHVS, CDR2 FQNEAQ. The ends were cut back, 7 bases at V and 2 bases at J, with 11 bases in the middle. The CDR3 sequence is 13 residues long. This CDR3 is CASIHRPNTEAFF. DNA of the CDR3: TGTGCCAGCATTCACCGGCCTAACACTGAAGCTTTCTTT.